These T cell receptor beta chains were read from a single sample in a study of CDR3 diversity in severe acne. TCRdb analysed the PCR reads with MiXCR anew, one entry per CDR3 protein. The sample consists of more than 80,000 distinct CDR3 sequences, 49% of them appearing once. Input material: blood. The receptors were sampled from a male donor with severe acne vulgaris. Both conserved end residues are part of each CDR3. A D gene is named only where the DNA matches it firmly. Clone size is stated in some rows and not others, as once, few, many or a class when expanded.

D: .; size: .; V: TRBV6-1; J: TRBJ2-5; DNA: TGTGCCAGCAGTGAATGGGCAGGCCAAGAGACCCAGTACTTC; CDR3: CASSEWAGQETQYF
D: .; size: many; V: TRBV3-1; J: TRBJ1-1; DNA: TGTGCCAGCAGCCAAGACCTCGTTAGGGCTTTCTTT; CDR3: CASSQDLVRAFF
D: TRBD1; size: .; V: TRBV10-3; J: TRBJ1-6; DNA: TGTGCCATCAGCATAGGACAGGGGGGGTCACCCCTCCACTTT; CDR3: CAISIGQGGSPLHF
D: .; size: many; V: TRBV20-1; J: TRBJ1-1; DNA: TGCAGTGCTAGAGACGCGGGACACCACACTGAAGCTTTCTTT; CDR3: CSARDAGHHTEAFF
D: TRBD2; size: .; V: TRBV11-3; J: TRBJ2-2; DNA: TGTGCCAGCAGCTTGGCTAGCGGGACCCATGAGACCGGGGAGCTGTTTTTT; CDR3: CASSLASGTHETGELFF
D: .; size: many; V: TRBV5-1; J: TRBJ1-1; DNA: TGCGCCAGCAGCTTGTCGTGGAACACTGAAGCTTTCTTT; CDR3: CASSLSWNTEAFF
D: TRBD1; size: once; V: TRBV5-1; J: TRBJ2-2; DNA: TGCGCCAGTACAGGGGGCCCCGGGGAGCCGTTTTTT; CDR3: CASTGGPGEPFF
D: .; size: few; V: TRBV27; J: TRBJ1-6; DNA: TGTGCCAGCAGTTTAAGAGGGTATAATTCACCCCTCCACTTT; CDR3: CASSLRGYNSPLHF
D: .; size: many; V: TRBV12-3/TRBV12-4; J: TRBJ1-2; DNA: TGTGCCAGCAGTTTAGGAAGCCTAGAGTATGGCTACACCTTC; CDR3: CASSLGSLEYGYTF
D: TRBD2; size: .; V: TRBV7-2; J: TRBJ2-7; DNA: TGTGCCAGCAGCTTAGCTCCGGGACTAGCGGGAGATGAAGTCTACGAGCAGTACTTC; CDR3: CASSLAPGLAGDEVYEQYF
D: TRBD2; size: few; V: TRBV20-1; J: TRBJ2-1; DNA: TGCAGTGCATCGACTAGCGGGAGTCCCAAGAATGAGCAGTTCTTC; CDR3: CSASTSGSPKNEQFF
D: .; size: many; V: TRBV28; J: TRBJ1-5; DNA: TGTGCCAGCAGTTTAACGGTTTATAGCAATCAGCCCCAGCATTTT; CDR3: CASSLTVYSNQPQHF
D: TRBD2; size: many; V: TRBV7-3; J: TRBJ2-1; DNA: TGTGCCAGCAGCCCTAGAGGAGGGGCCGGGACTAGCGGGATTAGCGGCTACAATGAGCAGTTCTTC; CDR3: CASSPRGGAGTSGISGYNEQFF
D: .; size: few; V: TRBV28; J: TRBJ2-5; DNA: TGTGCCAGCAGTTTAGTAGACCCCCGCCAAGAGACCCAGTACTTC; CDR3: CASSLVDPRQETQYF
D: .; size: once; V: TRBV25-1; J: TRBJ1-1; DNA: TGTGCCAGCAGCGAACGCCGGGGTGAAGCTTTCTTT; CDR3: CASSERRGEAFF
D: .; size: .; V: TRBV7-8; J: TRBJ2-3; DNA: TGTGCCAGCAGAGAGAGAGATACGCAGTATTTT; CDR3: CASRERDTQYF